The 4 T cell receptor beta chains reported below all come from one sample, sequenced in a study of OX40 agonist ivuxolimab in advanced cancers. Assay used: immunoSEQ multiplex PCR; TCRdb lists only in-frame clones, some missing. This table holds roughly 11,000 clones, about three quarters found once. The specimen was CD4+ or CD8+ T cells sorted from blood, collected in a trial of the OX40 agonist ivuxolimab. Source of these receptors: an adult with an advanced solid tumor such as melanoma, head and neck, liver or kidney cancer.

V usage is TRBV6-1 and J usage is TRBJ2-1, with TRBD1 matching 8 bases. The trim removed 3 bases at V and 0 bases at J, leaving 7 bases unmatched. There are 17 residues in the CDR3. Germline loops: CDR1 MNHNS, CDR2 SASEGT. The CDR3 region has the DNA TGTGCCAGCAGTGACCGGACAGGGAGAAGCTCCTACAATGAGCAGTTCTTC. Protein sequence: CASSDRTGRSSYNEQFF.

The V gene is TRBV27, the J gene TRBJ2-5; 7 nucleotides match TRBD2. The ends lost 4 bases at V and 1 base at J; junction bases unmatched: 12. The CDR3 spans 17 residues. Germline V lookup: CDR1 MNHEY, CDR2 SMNVEV (reference sequence). CDR3 residues: CASSSGGGPSSQETQYF. In DNA, the CDR3 is TGTGCCAGCAGTTCGGGGGGAGGGCCCTCGAGCCAAGAGACCCAGTACTTC.

The rearrangement links TRBV6-5 to TRBJ2-5; TRBD1 matches 7 bases. Germline trimming cut 7 bases from V and 0 bases from J; bases unmatched to any gene: 2. CDR1 and CDR2 from the germline V gene are MNHEY and SVGAGI. The CDR3 runs 13 residues. The CDR3 DNA sequence: TGTGCCAGCAAGGGGGCTTACCAAGAGACCCAGTACTTC. Translating gives CASKGAYQETQYF.

In nucleotides, the CDR3 is TGTGCCAGCAGCGAAGAGCCCCCGGGACGGGGGATTTCACCCCTCCACTTT. Protein product: CASSEEPPGRGISPLHF. The chain recombines TRBV5-4 with TRBJ1-6; tentative D call: TRBD1 (5 bases). The germline V and J ends were trimmed by 4 bases and 9 bases, with 23 bases remaining between them. The CDR3 spans 17 residues. Germline-derived CDR1 and CDR2 are SGHNT and YYREEE (reference sequence).